A selection of T cell receptor beta chains follows, all from one sample in a study of blood T cells in healthy people across ages. TCRdb itself ran the 5' RACE reads through MiXCR, one entry per CDR3 protein. The top ten clones hold 2.1% of a sample with 2 million or so distinct CDR3 sequences, roughly 49% of them seen once. Sequencing input: blood. All receptors come from a woman aged 35 to 49 in good health. CDR3s include the opening cysteine and the closing phenylalanine or tryptophan. The D gene is left open where the match is weak. Rows give clone size only sometimes, using once, few, many, or a class for an expanded clone.

D gene: .; clone size: few; CDR3 length: 14; V gene: TRBV7-2; J gene: TRBJ1-2; CDR3 protein: CASSLAGRDGGYTF; CDR3 DNA: TGTGCCAGCAGCTTAGCAGGCAGGGATGGTGGCTACACCTTC
D gene: TRBD2; clone size: .; CDR3 length: 15; V gene: TRBV20-1; J gene: TRBJ2-5; CDR3 protein: CSARDRGVSRETQYF; CDR3 DNA: TGCAGTGCTAGAGATCGGGGGGTTTCACGAGAGACCCAGTACTTC
D gene: .; clone size: .; CDR3 length: 16; V gene: TRBV3-1; J gene: TRBJ2-3; CDR3 protein: CASSQDMGSFTDTQYF; CDR3 DNA: TGTGCCAGCAGCCAAGATATGGGAAGCTTCACAGATACGCAGTATTTT
D gene: .; clone size: .; CDR3 length: 14; V gene: TRBV7-2; J gene: TRBJ2-3; CDR3 protein: CASSGHRLLDTQYF; CDR3 DNA: TGTGCCAGCTCTGGGCACCGACTGCTGGATACGCAGTATTTT
D gene: .; clone size: .; CDR3 length: 17; V gene: TRBV7-2; J gene: TRBJ2-6; CDR3 protein: CASSLVGGNPGANVLTF; CDR3 DNA: TGTGCCAGCAGCTTAGTTGGAGGGAACCCTGGGGCCAACGTCCTGACTTTC
D gene: .; clone size: .; CDR3 length: 15; V gene: TRBV3-1; J gene: TRBJ1-1; CDR3 protein: CASSQFRNTRAEAFF; CDR3 DNA: TGTGCCAGCAGCCAATTCAGGAATACGCGCGCTGAAGCTTTCTTT
D gene: TRBD2; clone size: .; CDR3 length: 16; V gene: TRBV7-2; J gene: TRBJ2-7; CDR3 protein: CASSLELAGGNNEQYF; CDR3 DNA: TGTGCCAGCAGCTTAGAACTAGCGGGGGGAAACAATGAGCAGTACTTC
D gene: .; clone size: .; CDR3 length: 13; V gene: TRBV6-5; J gene: TRBJ2-5; CDR3 protein: CASSAQLGETQYF; CDR3 DNA: TGTGCCAGCAGTGCTCAACTTGGGGAGACCCAGTACTTC
D gene: TRBD2; clone size: .; CDR3 length: 16; V gene: TRBV28; J gene: TRBJ2-7; CDR3 protein: CASSLELAGNYYEQYF; CDR3 DNA: TGTGCCAGCAGTTTAGAACTAGCGGGGAATTACTACGAGCAGTACTTC
D gene: .; clone size: .; CDR3 length: 15; V gene: TRBV15; J gene: TRBJ1-5; CDR3 protein: CATSKVRQINQPQHF; CDR3 DNA: TGTGCCACCAGCAAAGTAAGGCAGATCAATCAGCCCCAGCATTTT
D gene: .; clone size: .; CDR3 length: 14; V gene: TRBV4-3; J gene: TRBJ2-7; CDR3 protein: CASSHTEESYEQYF; CDR3 DNA: TGCGCCAGCAGCCACACGGAAGAATCCTACGAGCAGTACTTC
D gene: .; clone size: .; CDR3 length: 16; V gene: TRBV25-1; J gene: TRBJ2-7; CDR3 protein: CASSEYPHSTGYEQYF; CDR3 DNA: TGTGCCAGCAGTGAATACCCACACTCTACGGGCTACGAGCAGTACTTC
D gene: TRBD1; clone size: few; CDR3 length: 14; V gene: TRBV29-1; J gene: TRBJ2-7; CDR3 protein: CSVATGQGVHEQYF; CDR3 DNA: TGCAGCGTGGCCACGGGACAGGGAGTCCACGAGCAGTACTTC
D gene: .; clone size: few; CDR3 length: 14; V gene: TRBV27; J gene: TRBJ2-5; CDR3 protein: CASSPEGIRETQYF; CDR3 DNA: TGTGCCAGCAGCCCGGAGGGAATTAGAGAGACCCAGTACTTC
D gene: TRBD1; clone size: .; CDR3 length: 14; V gene: TRBV27; J gene: TRBJ1-2; CDR3 protein: CASKRTGSSYGYTF; CDR3 DNA: TGTGCCAGCAAGAGGACAGGGAGTAGTTATGGCTACACCTTC
D gene: .; clone size: .; CDR3 length: 14; V gene: TRBV4-1; J gene: TRBJ2-7; CDR3 protein: CASSQDNTRNEQYF; CDR3 DNA: TGCGCCAGCAGCCAAGATAATACGAGAAACGAGCAGTACTTC
D gene: .; clone size: few; CDR3 length: 17; V gene: TRBV7-9; J gene: TRBJ2-3; CDR3 protein: CASSPPDGWGRTDTQYF; CDR3 DNA: TGTGCCAGCAGCCCTCCGGATGGATGGGGAAGAACAGATACGCAGTATTTT
D gene: .; clone size: .; CDR3 length: 13; V gene: TRBV4-3; J gene: TRBJ2-1; CDR3 protein: CASSQNPGETQFF; CDR3 DNA: TGCGCCAGCAGCCAAAACCCAGGGGAGACCCAGTTCTTC